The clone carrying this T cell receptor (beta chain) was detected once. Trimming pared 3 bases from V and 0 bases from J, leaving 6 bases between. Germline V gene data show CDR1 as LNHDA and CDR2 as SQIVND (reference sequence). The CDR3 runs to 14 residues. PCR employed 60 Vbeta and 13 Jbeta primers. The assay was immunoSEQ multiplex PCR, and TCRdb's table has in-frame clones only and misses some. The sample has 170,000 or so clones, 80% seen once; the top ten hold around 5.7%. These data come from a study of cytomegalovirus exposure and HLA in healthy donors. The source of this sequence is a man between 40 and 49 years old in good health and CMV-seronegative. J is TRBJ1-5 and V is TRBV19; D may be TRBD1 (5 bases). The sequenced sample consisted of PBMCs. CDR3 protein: CASSIQGSNQPQHF. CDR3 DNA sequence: TGTGCCAGTAGTATCCAGGGTAGCAATCAGCCCCAGCATTTT.